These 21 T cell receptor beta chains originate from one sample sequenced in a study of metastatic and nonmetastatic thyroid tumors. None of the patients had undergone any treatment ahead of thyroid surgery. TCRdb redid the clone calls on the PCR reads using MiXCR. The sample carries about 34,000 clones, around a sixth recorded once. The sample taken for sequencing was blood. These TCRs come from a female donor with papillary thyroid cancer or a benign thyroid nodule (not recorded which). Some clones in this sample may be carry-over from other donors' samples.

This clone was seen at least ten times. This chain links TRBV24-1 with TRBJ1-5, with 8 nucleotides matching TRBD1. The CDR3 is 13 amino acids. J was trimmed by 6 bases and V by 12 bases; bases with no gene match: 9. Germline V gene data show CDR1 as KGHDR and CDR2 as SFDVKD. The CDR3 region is CAPGQGEGQPQHF. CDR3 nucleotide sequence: TGTGCCCCAGGACAGGGAGAAGGTCAGCCCCAGCATTTT.

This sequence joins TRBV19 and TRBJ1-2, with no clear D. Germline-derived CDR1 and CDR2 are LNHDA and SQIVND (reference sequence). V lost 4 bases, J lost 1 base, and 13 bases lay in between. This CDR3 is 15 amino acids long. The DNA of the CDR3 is TGTGCCAGTAGTAAGGTGGCAGACTTTAACTATGGCTACACCTTC. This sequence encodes CASSKVADFNYGYTF. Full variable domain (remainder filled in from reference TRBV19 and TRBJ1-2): DGGITQSPKYLFRKEGQNVTLSCEQNLNHDAMYWYRQDPGQGLRLIYYSQIVNDFQKGDIAEGYSVSREKKESFPLTVTSAQKNPTAFYLCASSKVADFNYGYTFGSGTRLTVV.

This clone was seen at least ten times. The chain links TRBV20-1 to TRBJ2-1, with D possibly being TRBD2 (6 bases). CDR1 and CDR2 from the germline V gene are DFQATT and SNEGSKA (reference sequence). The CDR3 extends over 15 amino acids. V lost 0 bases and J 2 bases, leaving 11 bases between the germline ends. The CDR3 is CSARETGGAYNEQFF. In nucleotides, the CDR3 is TGCAGTGCTAGAGAAACGGGCGGGGCCTACAATGAGCAGTTCTTC.

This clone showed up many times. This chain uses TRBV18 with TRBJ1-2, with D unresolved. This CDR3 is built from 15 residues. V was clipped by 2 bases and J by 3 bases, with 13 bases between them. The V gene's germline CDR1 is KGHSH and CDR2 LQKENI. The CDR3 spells CASSPGRDRYYGYTF. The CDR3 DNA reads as TGTGCCAGCTCACCAGGAAGAGACCGGTACTATGGCTACACCTTC.

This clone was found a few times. This CDR3 is CASSPGQGVTEAFF. DNA for the CDR3: TGTGCCAGCAGTCCGGGACAGGGGGTCACTGAAGCTTTCTTT. The rearrangement joins TRBV6-1 to TRBJ1-1; 11 bases align to TRBD1. The CDR3 runs 14 residues. Germline CDR1 MNHNS, CDR2 SASEGT. V was pared by 5 bases and J by 4 bases, with 3 bases of the junction left unmatched.

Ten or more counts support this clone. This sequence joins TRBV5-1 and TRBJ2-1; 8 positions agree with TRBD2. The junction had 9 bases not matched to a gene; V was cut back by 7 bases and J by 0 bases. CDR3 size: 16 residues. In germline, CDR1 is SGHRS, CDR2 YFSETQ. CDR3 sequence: CASGPPGTSSYNEQFF. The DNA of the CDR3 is TGCGCCAGCGGCCCACCCGGGACTAGCTCCTACAATGAGCAGTTCTTC.

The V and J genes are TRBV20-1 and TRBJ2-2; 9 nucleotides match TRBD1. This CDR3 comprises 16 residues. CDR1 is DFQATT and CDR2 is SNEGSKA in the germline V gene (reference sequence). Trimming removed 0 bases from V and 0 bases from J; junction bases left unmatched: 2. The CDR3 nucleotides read TGCAGTGCTAGAGATTACAGGGGGCCGAACACCGGGGAGCTGTTTTTT. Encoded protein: CSARDYRGPNTGELFF.

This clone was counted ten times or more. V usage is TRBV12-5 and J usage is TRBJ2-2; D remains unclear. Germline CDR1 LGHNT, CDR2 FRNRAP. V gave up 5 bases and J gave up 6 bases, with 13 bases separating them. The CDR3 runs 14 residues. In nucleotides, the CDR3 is TGTGCTAGTGGTCTCTCTTCCTTGGCCGGGGAGCTGTTTTTT. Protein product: CASGLSSLAGELFF.

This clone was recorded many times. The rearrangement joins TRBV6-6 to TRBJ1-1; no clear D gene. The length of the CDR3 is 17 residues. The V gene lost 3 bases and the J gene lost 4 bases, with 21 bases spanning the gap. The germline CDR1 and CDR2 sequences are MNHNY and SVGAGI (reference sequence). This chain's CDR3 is CASSYNHLKGRATEAFF. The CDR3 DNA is TGTGCCAGCAGTTATAACCACTTAAAGGGTAGGGCCACTGAAGCTTTCTTT.

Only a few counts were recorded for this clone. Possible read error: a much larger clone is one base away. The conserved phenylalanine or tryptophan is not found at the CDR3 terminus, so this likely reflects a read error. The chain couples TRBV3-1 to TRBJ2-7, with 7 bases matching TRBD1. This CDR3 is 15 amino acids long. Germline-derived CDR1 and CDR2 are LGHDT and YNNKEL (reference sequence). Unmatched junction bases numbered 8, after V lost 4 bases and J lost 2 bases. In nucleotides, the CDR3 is TGTGCCAGCAGCCTTCGCAGACAGGGACCCTACGAGCAGTACTCC. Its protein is CASSLRRQGPYEQYS.

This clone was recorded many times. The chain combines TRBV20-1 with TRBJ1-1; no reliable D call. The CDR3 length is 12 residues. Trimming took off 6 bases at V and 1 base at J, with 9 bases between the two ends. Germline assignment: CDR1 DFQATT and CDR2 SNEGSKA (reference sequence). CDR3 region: CSASDGNTEAFF. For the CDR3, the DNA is TGCAGTGCATCCGACGGGAACACTGAAGCTTTCTTT.

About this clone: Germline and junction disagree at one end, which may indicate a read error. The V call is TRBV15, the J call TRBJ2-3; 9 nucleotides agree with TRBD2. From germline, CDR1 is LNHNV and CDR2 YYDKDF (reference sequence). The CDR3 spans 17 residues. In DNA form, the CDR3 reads TGTGCCACCAGCCCGAGCCGCCTAGCGGGACGCACAGATACGCTGTATTTT. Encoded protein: CATSPSRLAGRTDTLYF.

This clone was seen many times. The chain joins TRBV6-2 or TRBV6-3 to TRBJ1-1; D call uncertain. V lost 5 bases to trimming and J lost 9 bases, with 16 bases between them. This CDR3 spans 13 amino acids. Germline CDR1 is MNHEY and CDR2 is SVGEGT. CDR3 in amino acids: CASSLTTSLKAFF. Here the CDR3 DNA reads TGTGCCAGCAGTCTTACGACATCTCTGAAAGCTTTCTTT.

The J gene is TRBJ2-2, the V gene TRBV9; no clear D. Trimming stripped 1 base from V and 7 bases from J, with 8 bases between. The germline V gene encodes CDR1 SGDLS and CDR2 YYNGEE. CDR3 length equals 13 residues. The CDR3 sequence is CASSVSVGGELFF. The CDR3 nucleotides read TGTGCCAGCAGCGTATCTGTAGGCGGGGAGCTGTTTTTT.

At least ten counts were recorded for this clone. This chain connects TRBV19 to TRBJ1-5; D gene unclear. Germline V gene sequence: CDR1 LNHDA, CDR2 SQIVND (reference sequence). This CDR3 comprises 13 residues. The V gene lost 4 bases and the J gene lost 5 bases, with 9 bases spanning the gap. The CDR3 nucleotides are TGTGCCAGTAGTAGAGACCGCGATCAGCCCCAGCATTTT. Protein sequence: CASSRDRDQPQHF.

The CDR3 loop reads CSARDASGSHNEQFF. CDR3 bases: TGCAGTGCTAGAGATGCGAGCGGGAGTCACAATGAGCAGTTCTTC. The V and J genes are TRBV20-1 and TRBJ2-1; 8 nucleotides match TRBD2. Germline V lookup: CDR1 DFQATT, CDR2 SNEGSKA (reference sequence). The CDR3 consists of 15 residues. The V segment lost 0 bases and the J segment 5 bases; nucleotides outside the gene matches: 6.

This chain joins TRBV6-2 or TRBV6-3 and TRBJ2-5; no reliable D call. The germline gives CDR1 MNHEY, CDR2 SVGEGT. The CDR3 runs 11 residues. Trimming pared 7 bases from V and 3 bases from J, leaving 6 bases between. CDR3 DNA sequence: TGTGCCAGCAAAAACGAAGAGACCCAGTACTTC. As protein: CASKNEETQYF.

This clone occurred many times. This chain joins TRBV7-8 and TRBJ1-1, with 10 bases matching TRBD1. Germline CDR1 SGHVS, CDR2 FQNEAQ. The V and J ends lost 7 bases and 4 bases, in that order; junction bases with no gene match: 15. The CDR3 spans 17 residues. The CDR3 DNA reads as TGTGCCAGCAAGGGACTTCGGGGACAGGGGTTGGTCACTGAAGCTTTCTTT. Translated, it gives CASKGLRGQGLVTEAFF.

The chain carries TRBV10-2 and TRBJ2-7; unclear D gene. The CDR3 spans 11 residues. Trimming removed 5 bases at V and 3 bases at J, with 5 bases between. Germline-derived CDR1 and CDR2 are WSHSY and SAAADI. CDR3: CASSCYYEQYF. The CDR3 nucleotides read TGCGCCAGCAGTTGTTACTACGAGCAGTACTTC.

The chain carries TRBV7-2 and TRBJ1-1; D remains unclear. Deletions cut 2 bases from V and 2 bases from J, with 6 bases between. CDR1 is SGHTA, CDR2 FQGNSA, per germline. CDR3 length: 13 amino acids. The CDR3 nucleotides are TGTGCCAGCAGCTTAACTACAAACACTGAAGCTTTCTTT. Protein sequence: CASSLTTNTEAFF.

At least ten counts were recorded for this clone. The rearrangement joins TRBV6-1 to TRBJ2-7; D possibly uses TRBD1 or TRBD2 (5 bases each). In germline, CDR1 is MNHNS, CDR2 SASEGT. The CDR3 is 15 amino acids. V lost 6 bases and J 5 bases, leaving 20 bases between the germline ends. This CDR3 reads CASRSGTYAGDEQYF. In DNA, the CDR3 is TGTGCCAGCAGATCCGGGACCTATGCCGGGGACGAGCAGTACTTC.